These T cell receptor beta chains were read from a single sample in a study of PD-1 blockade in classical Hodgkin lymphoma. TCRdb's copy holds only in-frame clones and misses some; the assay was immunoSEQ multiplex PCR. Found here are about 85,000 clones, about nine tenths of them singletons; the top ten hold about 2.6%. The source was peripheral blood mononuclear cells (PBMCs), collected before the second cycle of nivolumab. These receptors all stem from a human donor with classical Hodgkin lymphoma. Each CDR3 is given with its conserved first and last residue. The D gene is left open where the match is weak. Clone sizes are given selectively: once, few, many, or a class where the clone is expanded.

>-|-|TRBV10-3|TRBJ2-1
CAISPSGRSYNEQFF
TGTGCCATCAGCCCAAGCGGACGCTCCTACAATGAGCAGTTCTTC
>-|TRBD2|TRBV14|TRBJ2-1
CASSETTSVYNEQFF
TGTGCCAGCAGCGAAACGACTAGCGTCTACAATGAGCAGTTCTTC
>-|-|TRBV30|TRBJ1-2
CAWSYRPGDYTF
TGTGCCTGGAGTTACAGGCCTGGCGACTACACCTTC
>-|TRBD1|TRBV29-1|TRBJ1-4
CSVRWDRDEKLFF
TGCAGCGTGAGGTGGGACAGGGATGAAAAACTGTTTTTT
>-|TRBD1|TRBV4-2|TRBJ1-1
CASSQSGQQNTEAFF
TGTGCCAGCAGCCAATCGGGACAGCAGAACACTGAAGCTTTCTTT
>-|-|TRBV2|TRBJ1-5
CASRVGQDNQPQHF
TGTGCCAGCAGGGTGGGACAAGACAATCAGCCCCAGCATTTT
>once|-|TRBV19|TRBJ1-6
CASSPGDSPLHF
TGTGCCAGTAGTCCCGGAGATTCACCCCTCCACTTT
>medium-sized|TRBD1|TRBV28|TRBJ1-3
CASSRGQGFSGNTIYF
TGTGCCAGCAGTAGGGGACAGGGTTTTTCTGGAAACACCATATATTTT
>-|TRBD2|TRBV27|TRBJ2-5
CASSTRTSGRGGYQETQYF
TGTGCCAGCAGTACCCGGACTAGCGGAAGGGGAGGGTACCAAGAGACCCAGTACTTC
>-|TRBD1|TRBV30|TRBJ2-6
CAWSAGWTGLSGANVLTF
TGTGCCTGGAGTGCCGGGTGGACAGGGCTCTCTGGGGCCAACGTCCTGACTTTC
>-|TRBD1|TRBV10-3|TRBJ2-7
CAITGTGSDYEQYF
TGTGCCATCACCGGGACAGGGTCCGATTACGAGCAGTACTTC
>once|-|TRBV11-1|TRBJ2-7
CASSLQGKTNEQYF
TGTGCCAGCAGCTTACAGGGGAAAACGAACGAGCAGTACTTC
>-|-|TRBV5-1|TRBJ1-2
CASTPRTSANYGYTF
TGCGCCAGCACCCCTCGGACAAGCGCTAACTATGGCTACACCTTC
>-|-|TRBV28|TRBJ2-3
CASSRPTYTDTQYF
TGTGCCAGCAGTCGCCCGACTTACACAGATACGCAGTATTTT
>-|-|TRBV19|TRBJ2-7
CASTQTGSYEQYF
TGTGCCAGTACTCAGACAGGTTCCTACGAGCAGTACTTC
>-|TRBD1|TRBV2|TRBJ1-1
CASRDDRGNTEAFF
TGTGCCAGCAGAGACGACAGGGGGAACACTGAAGCTTTCTTT
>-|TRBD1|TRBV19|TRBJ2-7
CASSPGQGHSYEQYF
TGTGCCAGTAGTCCGGGACAGGGGCACTCCTACGAGCAGTACTTC
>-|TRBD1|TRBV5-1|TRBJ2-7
CASSLRDSISYEQYF
TGCGCCAGCAGCCTACGGGACAGCATCTCCTACGAGCAGTACTTC
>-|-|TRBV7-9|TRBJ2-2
CASSLRSPDTGELFF
TGTGCCAGCAGCTTAAGATCCCCGGACACCGGGGAGCTGTTTTTT
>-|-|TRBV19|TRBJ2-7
CASSIGGLTHSYEQYF
TGTGCCAGTAGTATAGGCGGACTTACGCACTCCTACGAGCAGTACTTC
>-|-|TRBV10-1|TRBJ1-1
CASSDGQPPRQAFF
TGCGCCAGCAGTGATGGCCAGCCGCCCCGACAGGCTTTCTTT
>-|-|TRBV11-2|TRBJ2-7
CASSFRSRDRAYEQYF
TGTGCCAGCAGCTTTCGAAGTAGGGATCGGGCCTACGAGCAGTACTTC
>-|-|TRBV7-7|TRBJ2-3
CASSLRETDTQYF
TGTGCTAGCAGCTTAAGGGAGACAGATACGCAGTATTTT
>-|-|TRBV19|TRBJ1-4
CASSMIRGTNEKLFF
TGTGCCAGTAGCATGATCAGGGGAACTAATGAAAAACTGTTTTTT
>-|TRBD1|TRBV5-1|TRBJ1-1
CASSPRDRGANTEAFF
TGCGCCAGCAGCCCCCGGGACAGGGGGGCGAACACTGAAGCTTTCTTT
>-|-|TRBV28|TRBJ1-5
CASSLLRDVPRAQHF
TGTGCCAGCAGTCTCCTCCGGGACGTTCCCCGGGCCCAGCATTTT
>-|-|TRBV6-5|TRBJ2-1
CASAREIGGEQFF
TGTGCCAGCGCCCGGGAAATCGGAGGTGAGCAGTTCTTC
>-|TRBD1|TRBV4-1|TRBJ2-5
CASSLGQAGVKETQYF
TGCGCCAGCAGCCTCGGACAGGCCGGAGTTAAAGAGACCCAGTACTTC
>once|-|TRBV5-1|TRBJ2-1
CASHWLDGVYNEQFF
TGCGCCAGCCACTGGCTAGATGGGGTTTACAATGAGCAGTTCTTC
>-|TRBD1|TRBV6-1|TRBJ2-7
CASSERGLSYEQYF
TGTGCCAGCAGTGAAAGGGGGCTCTCCTACGAGCAGTACTTC
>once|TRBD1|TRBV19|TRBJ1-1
CASKSDGTGEYTEAFF
TGTGCCAGTAAGTCCGACGGGACAGGGGAATACACTGAAGCTTTCTTT
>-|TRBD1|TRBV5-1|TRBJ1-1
CASKLTGTAMNTEAFF
TGCGCCAGCAAATTAACCGGGACAGCCATGAACACTGAAGCTTTCTTT
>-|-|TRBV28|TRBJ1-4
CASSDGFSLEKLFF
TGTGCCAGCAGTGACGGGTTCTCCCTTGAAAAACTGTTTTTT
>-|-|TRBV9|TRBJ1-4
CASSATAWGPGREKLFF
TGTGCCAGCAGCGCCACAGCGTGGGGTCCCGGTCGGGAAAAACTGTTTTTT
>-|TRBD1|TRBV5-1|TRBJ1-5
CASSLGTGGDQPQHF
TGCGCCAGCAGCTTGGGTACAGGGGGTGATCAGCCCCAGCATTTT
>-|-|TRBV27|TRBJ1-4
CASSWGSGPTNEKLFF
TGTGCCAGCAGTTGGGGGTCGGGCCCAACTAATGAAAAACTGTTTTTT
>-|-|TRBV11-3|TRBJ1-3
CASSWGHSSGNTIYF
TGTGCCAGCAGCTGGGGGCATAGCTCTGGAAACACCATATATTTT
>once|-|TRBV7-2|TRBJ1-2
CASTPPGRDYGYTF
TGTGCCAGCACTCCTCCAGGCAGGGACTATGGCTACACCTTC
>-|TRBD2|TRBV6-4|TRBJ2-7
CASRWGWTSGTYEQYF
TGTGCCAGCAGATGGGGCTGGACTAGCGGAACCTACGAGCAGTACTTC
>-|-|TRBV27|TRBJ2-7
CASSQIPGLYEQYF
TGTGCCAGCAGTCAAATCCCGGGACTCTACGAGCAGTACTTC
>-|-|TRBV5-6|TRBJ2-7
CASSLGWSDPSRGYEQYF
TGTGCCAGCAGCCTCGGGTGGTCGGATCCCTCGAGGGGCTACGAGCAGTACTTC
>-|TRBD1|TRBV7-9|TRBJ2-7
CASSFGTGPYEQYF
TGTGCCAGCAGCTTTGGGACAGGACCCTACGAGCAGTACTTC
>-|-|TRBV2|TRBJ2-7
CASMRVGLPSYEQYF
TGTGCCAGCATGAGGGTAGGGTTACCCTCCTACGAGCAGTACTTC
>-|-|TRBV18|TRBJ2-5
CASSPTGLQETQYF
TGTGCCAGCTCACCAACAGGGCTACAAGAGACCCAGTACTTC
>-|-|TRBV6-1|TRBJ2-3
CASSEGVGGTDTQYF
TGTGCCAGCAGTGAAGGGGTAGGGGGCACAGATACGCAGTATTTT
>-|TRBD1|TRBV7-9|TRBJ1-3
CASSADRGRNTIYF
TGTGCCAGCAGCGCCGACAGGGGAAGAAACACCATATATTTT
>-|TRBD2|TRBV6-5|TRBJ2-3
CASSPSGGKDTQYF
TGTGCCAGCAGTCCATCGGGGGGGAAAGATACGCAGTATTTT
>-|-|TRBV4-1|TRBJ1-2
CASSQNNHPSGYTF
TGCGCCAGCAGCCAAAACAACCATCCGTCCGGCTACACCTTC
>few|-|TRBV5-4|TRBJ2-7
CASSLELYEQYF
TGTGCCAGCAGCTTGGAACTCTACGAGCAGTACTTC
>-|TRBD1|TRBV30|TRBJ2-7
CAWSGPRTGYEQYF
TGTGCCTGGAGTGGGCCGAGGACAGGCTACGAGCAGTACTTC
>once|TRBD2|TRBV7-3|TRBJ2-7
CASSLRGSGYEQYF
TGTGCCAGCAGCTTACGCGGGAGTGGCTACGAGCAGTACTTC
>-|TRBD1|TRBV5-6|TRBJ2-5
CASSFNRDRGRWGQETQYF
TGTGCCAGCAGCTTCAACCGGGACAGGGGGAGGTGGGGGCAAGAGACCCAGTACTTC
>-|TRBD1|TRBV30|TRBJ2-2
CAWSGQGTGELFF
TGTGCCTGGAGTGGACAGGGGACCGGGGAGCTGTTTTTT
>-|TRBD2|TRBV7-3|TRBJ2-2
CASSQAGPNTGELFF
TGTGCCAGCAGCCAAGCGGGACCGAACACCGGGGAGCTGTTTTTT
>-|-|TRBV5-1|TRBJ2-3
CASSLRNPSDTQYF
TGCGCCAGCAGCTTAAGGAACCCCTCAGATACGCAGTATTTT